This passage covers 32 T cell receptor beta chains from one sample sequenced in a study of T cells after yellow fever vaccination. A single record per CDR3 protein comes from TCRdb applying MiXCR to the 5' RACE reads. The table records approximately 74,000 distinct CDR3 sequences, around 6.2% of them present only once. The material sequenced was CD4+ T cells sorted from PBMCs, taken approximately 15 days after the first yellow fever vaccination. The receptor set was obtained from a man aged 18 to 35 who received the YFV17D yellow fever vaccine.

Many counts were recorded for this clonotype. V gene TRBV10-3 combines with J gene TRBJ2-2; 12 nucleotides align to TRBD2. V trimming: 6 bases; J trimming: 7 bases; junction bases outside the gene matches: 6. The CDR3 has 15 residues. Per germline, CDR1 ENHRY and CDR2 SYGVKD. This CDR3 is CAIRRLAGDSGELFF. The CDR3 DNA reads as TGTGCCATCAGGCGACTAGCGGGGGACAGCGGGGAGCTGTTTTTT.

This chain connects TRBV4-2 to TRBJ2-5; no clear D gene. CDR3 size: 13 residues. V lost 4 bases to trimming and J lost 9 bases, with 15 bases between them. The germline V gene encodes CDR1 LGHNA and CDR2 YNFKEQ. CDR3 coding DNA: TGTGCCAGCAGCCCCGGGCTCCTAGGGTCCCAGTACTTC. Translating gives CASSPGLLGSQYF.

This clonotype occurred many times. The J gene is TRBJ2-1, the V gene TRBV7-8, with 7 bases aligning to TRBD2. CDR3 length: 15 residues. Germline values: CDR1 SGHVS, CDR2 FQNEAQ. With V trimmed by 0 bases and J by 9 bases, 8 bases remained unmatched. CDR3 coding DNA: TGTGCCAGCAGCTTAGCGTTCGGGGGGTCCACTGAGCAGTTCTTC. Residues: CASSLAFGGSTEQFF.

At least ten counts were recorded for this clonotype. The chain employs TRBV20-1 and TRBJ1-1; 10 nucleotides align to TRBD1. Germline CDR1 is DFQATT and CDR2 is SNEGSKA (reference sequence). The V gene end was trimmed by 1 base and the J gene end by 4 bases; junction bases not matched to a gene: 3. There are 14 residues in the CDR3. The CDR3 DNA follows: TGCAGTGCTAGAGGGACAGGGGGGATCACTGAAGCTTTCTTT. Translated: CSARGTGGITEAFF.

At least ten counts were recorded for this clonotype. This sequence joins TRBV4-3 and TRBJ2-3; D may be TRBD1 (6 bases). The CDR3 is made up of 16 amino acids. Germline V CDR1 and CDR2: LGHNA, YSLEER. Between the trimmed V and J ends, which lost 4 bases and 6 bases, there was a span of 20 bases. As DNA, the CDR3 is TGCGCCAGCAGCCTCAGGGTCCTGAAGGGGGTTGATACGCAGTATTTT. It specifies CASSLRVLKGVDTQYF.

This clonotype was detected many times. This chain links TRBV2 with TRBJ2-3; D tentatively fits TRBD1 or TRBD2 (5 bases each). Germline CDR1 reads SNHLY; CDR2 reads FYNNEI. The V and J ends lost 6 bases and 1 base respectively, with 5 bases between them. The CDR3 runs to 12 residues. CDR3 sequence reads: CASRGGTDTQYF. In nucleotides, the CDR3 is TGTGCCAGCAGGGGGGGCACAGATACGCAGTATTTT.

This clonotype was picked up many times. The rearrangement links TRBV7-2 to TRBJ2-7; 9 positions agree with TRBD2. The CDR3 spans 16 residues. Trimming cost V 1 base and J 5 bases; bases outside gene matches: 9. Germline CDR1 and CDR2: SGHTA and FQGNSA. The CDR3 DNA sequence: TGTGCCAGCAGCTTAGTCGGGCGGGGGGGCCTCGACGAGCAGTACTTC. Translation gives CASSLVGRGGLDEQYF. The complete variable domain, with remaining parts taken from reference TRBV7-2 and TRBJ2-7, reads GAGVSQSPSNKVTEKGKDVELRCDPISGHTALYWYRQSLGQGLEFLIYFQGNSAPDKSGLPSDRFSAERTGGSVSTLTIQRTQQEDSAVYLCASSLVGRGGLDEQYFGPGTRLTVT.

This clonotype was detected many times. The chain combines TRBV29-1 with TRBJ2-6; D uncertain. The CDR3 runs to 13 residues. Germline lookup yields CDR1 SQVTM and CDR2 ANQGSEA. Trimming stripped 3 bases from V and 0 bases from J, with 3 bases between. The CDR3 sequence: CSVDPSGANVLTF. The CDR3 DNA is TGCAGCGTTGACCCCTCTGGGGCCAACGTCCTGACTTTC. The whole variable domain, remainder taken from reference TRBV29-1 and TRBJ2-6, is SAVISQKPSRDICQRGTSLTIQCQVDSQVTMMFWYRQQPGQSLTLIATANQGSEATYESGFVIDKFPISRPNLTFSTLTVSNMSPEDSSIYLCSVDPSGANVLTFGAGSRLTVL.

This clonotype occurred many times. The chain employs TRBV7-9 and TRBJ1-5; the D is unclear. Germline values: CDR1 SEHNR, CDR2 FQNEAQ (reference sequence). V was cut by 5 bases and J by 0 bases, with 11 bases left in between. There are 15 residues in the CDR3. The CDR3 loop is CASSQSAHSNQPQHF. DNA of the CDR3: TGTGCCAGCAGCCAGAGCGCCCATAGCAATCAGCCCCAGCATTTT.

This clonotype is medium-sized within its sample. V gene TRBV20-1 combines with J gene TRBJ2-3; 7 bases match TRBD2. Per the germline V gene, CDR1 is DFQATT and CDR2 is SNEGSKA (reference sequence). The CDR3 contains 16 residues. Trimming removed 3 bases from V and 2 bases from J; junction bases left unmatched: 11. The CDR3 region is CSASTAGDLDTDTQYF. CDR3 DNA sequence: TGCAGTGCTAGTACGGCGGGGGACTTGGACACAGATACGCAGTATTTT.

This clonotype was found many times. The chain joins TRBV29-1 to TRBJ1-1; 10 bases fit TRBD1. Germline assignment: CDR1 SQVTM and CDR2 ANQGSEA. V lost 8 bases, J lost 3 bases, and 6 bases stayed unmatched. CDR3 length: 13 amino acids. In nucleotides, the CDR3 is TGCAGCACCTCGGGACAGGGGTACACTGAAGCTTTCTTT. Amino acid sequence: CSTSGQGYTEAFF. The whole variable domain, remainder taken from reference TRBV29-1 and TRBJ1-1, is SAVISQKPSRDICQRGTSLTIQCQVDSQVTMMFWYRQQPGQSLTLIATANQGSEATYESGFVIDKFPISRPNLTFSTLTVSNMSPEDSSIYLCSTSGQGYTEAFFGQGTRLTVV.

This clonotype was seen at least ten times. The chain carries TRBV7-9 and TRBJ2-1; D not resolved. This CDR3 spans 13 amino acids. Trimming took 5 bases from V and 5 from J, leaving 10 bases between them. Per germline, CDR1 SEHNR and CDR2 FQNEAQ (reference sequence). CDR3 loop: CASSIFDNNEQFF. Here the CDR3 DNA reads TGTGCCAGCAGCATATTCGACAACAATGAGCAGTTCTTC. The variable domain in full, completed from reference TRBV7-9 and TRBJ2-1, reads DTGVSQNPRHKITKRGQNVTFRCDPISEHNRLYWYRQTLGQGPEFLTYFQNEAQLEKSRLLSDRFSAERPKGSFSTLEIQRTEQGDSAMYLCASSIFDNNEQFFGPGTRLTVL.

This clonotype was detected ten times or more. The rearrangement links TRBV12-3 or TRBV12-4 to TRBJ2-1; 7 bases agree with TRBD2. V lost 2 bases to trimming and J lost 11 bases; unmatched junction nucleotides: 9. The length of the CDR3 is 14 residues. DNA for the CDR3: TGTGCCAGCAGTTTACACGTACTCGGGGGGAAGCAGTTCTTC. Residues: CASSLHVLGGKQFF.

This clonotype was recorded at least ten times. CDR3 nucleotide sequence: TGCGCCAGCAGCACCCAGGGAGGCACCGGGGAGCTGTTTTTT. This sequence encodes CASSTQGGTGELFF. V gene TRBV5-1 combines with J gene TRBJ2-2; a possible D gene is TRBD2 (6 bases). CDR1 SGHRS and CDR2 YFSETQ come from the germline V gene. The CDR3 covers 14 residues. V shed 4 bases and J shed 4 bases, with 11 bases lying between them. The full variable domain, in which reference TRBV5-1 and TRBJ2-2 provide the parts outside the CDR3, is KAGVTQTPRYLIKTRGQQVTLSCSPISGHRSVSWYQQTPGQGLQFLFEYFSETQRNKGNFPGRFSGRQFSNSRSEMNVSTLELGDSALYLCASSTQGGTGELFFGEGSRLTVL.

This clonotype has a count of ten or more. The CDR3 nucleotides are TGTGCCAGCAGCATCGGGGGGGGGACCCAGTACTTC. Amino acid sequence: CASSIGGGTQYF. The chain is built from TRBV9 and TRBJ2-5, with TRBD2 matching 8 bases. With V trimmed by 4 bases and J by 7 bases, 3 bases remained unmatched. Germline V gene data show CDR1 as SGDLS and CDR2 as YYNGEE. CDR3 size: 12 residues. The whole variable domain, remainder taken from reference TRBV9 and TRBJ2-5, is DSGVTQTPKHLITATGQRVTLRCSPRSGDLSVYWYQQSLDQGLQFLIQYYNGEERAKGNILERFSAQQFPDLHSELNLSSLELGDSALYFCASSIGGGTQYFGPGTRLLVL.

This clonotype was seen ten or more times. This chain uses TRBV10-3 with TRBJ2-7; no definite D call. Trimming took off 0 bases at V and 3 bases at J, with 6 bases between the two ends. The CDR3 is 13 amino acids. Looked up from germline, CDR1 is ENHRY and CDR2 is SYGVKD. The CDR3 DNA follows: TGTGCCATCAGTGAGTCGGATCACTACGAGCAGTACGTC. Encoded protein: CAISESDHYEQYV.

This clonotype was detected many times. The chain couples TRBV10-3 to TRBJ2-1; tentative D call: TRBD1 (7 bases). The length of the CDR3 is 17 residues. V was clipped by 2 bases and J by 1 base, with 15 bases between them. Per germline, CDR1 ENHRY and CDR2 SYGVKD. The chain's CDR3 is CAISEGRTGGSYNEQFF. The CDR3 region has the DNA TGTGCCATCAGTGAGGGGAGGACAGGAGGGTCCTACAATGAGCAGTTCTTC.

This clonotype was observed many times. V is TRBV29-1 and J is TRBJ2-7, with D unresolved. Germline CDR1 reads SQVTM; CDR2 reads ANQGSEA. This CDR3 is built from 13 residues. Between the trimmed V and J ends, which lost 7 bases and 2 bases, there was a span of 15 bases. The chain's CDR3 is CSGAKGNPYEQYF. The CDR3 bases are TGCAGCGGGGCGAAGGGAAACCCCTACGAGCAGTACTTC.

In its sample, this clonotype ranks as medium-sized. The J gene is TRBJ2-7, the V gene TRBV2, with a tentative D call TRBD1 (6 bases). The CDR3 is made up of 16 amino acids. From germline, CDR1 is SNHLY and CDR2 FYNNEI. Trimming pared 7 bases from V and 0 bases from J, leaving 19 bases between. The CDR3 sequence: CASTFGQGTSSYEQYF. The CDR3 nucleotides read TGTGCCAGCACCTTCGGGCAGGGGACGAGCTCCTACGAGCAGTACTTC. Full variable domain (rest looked up from reference TRBV2 and TRBJ2-7): EPEVTQTPSHQVTQMGQEVILRCVPISNHLYFYWYRQILGQKVEFLVSFYNNEISEKSEIFDDQFSVERPDGSNFTLKIRSTKLEDSAMYFCASTFGQGTSSYEQYFGPGTRLTVT.

Ten or more counts support this clonotype. The V call is TRBV12-3 or TRBV12-4, the J call TRBJ2-3; no firm D call. The CDR3 covers 16 residues. V lost 6 bases, J lost 1 base, and 17 bases lay in between. The CDR3 here is CASSLGGDFGTDTQYF. The CDR3 nucleotides read TGTGCCAGCAGCCTGGGTGGGGATTTTGGCACAGATACGCAGTATTTT.

This clonotype was counted many times. The V gene is TRBV6-2 or TRBV6-3, the J gene TRBJ2-1, with a tentative D call TRBD1 (6 bases). The CDR3 is 13 residues long. Germline lookup yields CDR1 MNHEY and CDR2 SVGEGT. V lost 7 bases, J lost 4 bases, and 11 bases lay in between. As DNA, the CDR3 is TGTGCCAGCACCCTTGACAGGTACAATGAGCAGTTCTTC. Amino acids: CASTLDRYNEQFF.

This clonotype has a count of ten or more. The chain employs TRBV4-3 and TRBJ2-7, with 8 positions matching TRBD1. V was pared by 3 bases and J by 2 bases, with 6 bases of the junction left unmatched. Germline V gives CDR1 LGHNA, CDR2 YSLEER. The CDR3 is 15 amino acids. CDR3 in amino acids: CASSHLGTGAYEQYF. The CDR3 nucleotides read TGCGCCAGCAGCCACCTCGGGACAGGTGCCTACGAGCAGTACTTC.

In this sample, this clonotype turned up many times. The rearrangement uses TRBV2 and TRBJ2-3; no firm D call. The CDR3 is made up of 14 amino acids. Trimming took 2 bases from V and 5 from J, leaving 11 bases between them. Germline V gene data show CDR1 as SNHLY and CDR2 as FYNNEI. CDR3 coding DNA: TGTGCCAGCAGTGAATCTAAATCGGGAGATACGCAGTATTTT. This codes for CASSESKSGDTQYF.

Only a few counts were recorded for this clonotype. The chain combines TRBV14 with TRBJ1-6, with D unresolved. Trimming stripped 1 base from V and 10 bases from J, with 11 bases between. Germline CDR1 is SGHDN and CDR2 is FVKESK. CDR3 length: 14 amino acids. The CDR3 bases are TGTGCCAGCAGCCAAGTGGGGAGGCCGTCACCCCTCCACTTT. This translates into CASSQVGRPSPLHF.

This clonotype was recorded many times. V is TRBV7-2 and J is TRBJ2-3; no clear D. Between the trimmed V and J ends, which lost 5 bases and 3 bases, there was a span of 12 bases. Per the germline V gene, CDR1 is SGHTA and CDR2 is FQGNSA. This CDR3 region has 14 residues. The CDR3, as DNA: TGTGCCAGCAGCGTCTCCCGTTGGACAGATACGCAGTATTTT. It codes for CASSVSRWTDTQYF.

This clonotype showed up many times. The genes are TRBV7-2 and TRBJ1-5; 9 positions match TRBD1. CDR1 and CDR2 from the germline V gene are SGHTA and FQGNSA. V shed 1 base, J shed 2 bases, and the junction held 0 bases outside the gene matches. CDR3 length: 15 residues. The CDR3 here is CASSLGTGGNQPQHF. CDR3 bases: TGTGCCAGCAGCTTAGGGACAGGGGGCAATCAGCCCCAGCATTTT.

This clonotype was observed many times. The V call is TRBV6-5, the J call TRBJ2-1, with 9 bases lining up with TRBD1. This CDR3 is built from 16 residues. CDR1 is MNHEY and CDR2 is SVGAGI in the germline V gene. The V and J ends lost 2 bases and 7 bases, in that order; junction bases with no gene match: 9. The CDR3 bases are TGTGCCAGCAGTTACGGGTCGCCGGACAGGGGTAATGAGCAGTTCTTC. This encodes CASSYGSPDRGNEQFF.

At least ten counts were recorded for this clonotype. This rearrangement joins TRBV12-3 or TRBV12-4 to TRBJ1-2; 8 bases are a match to TRBD1. With 4 bases clipped from V and 4 bases from J, the junction kept 8 bases outside the gene matches. The CDR3 has 15 residues. The CDR3 here is CASSSSDRESYGYTF. CDR3 in DNA: TGTGCCAGCAGTTCCTCGGACAGGGAATCCTATGGCTACACCTTC.

The sample holds many counts of this clonotype. The CDR3 reads CASSLLSTWGGANVLTF. CDR3 DNA sequence: TGCGCCAGCAGCTTGCTATCCACCTGGGGGGGGGCCAACGTCCTGACTTTC. The chain employs TRBV5-1 and TRBJ2-6; D is possibly TRBD1 or TRBD2 (5 bases each). CDR1 is SGHRS and CDR2 is YFSETQ in the germline V gene. Trimming took off 1 base at V and 4 bases at J, with 15 bases between the two ends. CDR3 length equals 17 residues.

This clonotype has ten or more counts. The chain links TRBV9 to TRBJ1-2; weak D call: TRBD1 (5 bases). Trimming shortened V by 0 bases and J by 2 bases, and 8 bases separated the two germline ends. Per the germline V gene, CDR1 is SGDLS and CDR2 is YYNGEE. This CDR3 region has 14 residues. CDR3 DNA: TGTGCCAGCAGCGTAGCAGGGCAGAACTATGGCTACACCTTC. As protein: CASSVAGQNYGYTF.

This chain uses TRBV11-3 with TRBJ2-5; 12 bases are shared with TRBD1. Germline V lookup: CDR1 SGHNT, CDR2 YENEEA. J gave up 5 bases and V 5 bases, and 6 bases lay outside the gene matches. This CDR3 contains 15 residues. This CDR3 is CASSPGTGGRETQYF. The CDR3 bases are TGTGCCAGCAGCCCGGGGACAGGGGGCAGGGAGACCCAGTACTTC.

Ten or more counts support this clonotype. The chain has TRBV6-6 and TRBJ2-3; D call uncertain. The CDR3 loop spans 13 amino acids. V was trimmed by 4 bases and J by 4 bases, leaving 9 bases between them. CDR1 is MNHNY, CDR2 SVGAGI, per germline (reference sequence). The CDR3 sequence: CASSFLGPDTQYF. DNA for the CDR3: TGTGCCAGCAGTTTTCTAGGCCCAGATACGCAGTATTTT.